The 27 T cell receptor beta chains in this list originate from one sample, sequenced in a study of blood T cells in healthy people across ages. Through a sample-barcoded 5' primer and a J-beta primer mix, a second PCR was run for roughly 7 to 12 cycles. TCRdb used MiXCR to reprocess the 5' RACE reads, holding one entry per CDR3 protein. The table has roughly 930,000 distinct CDR3 sequences, around 48% seen once; the top ten hold about an eighth. The sequenced sample consisted of blood. These receptors were taken from a man in his thirties or forties in good health.

The sample holds a few counts of this clonotype. This chain uses TRBV21-1 with TRBJ1-1; whether TRBD1, the table's D call, matches the DNA was not checked. TRBV21-1 is a pseudogene segment. This CDR3 is 17 amino acids long. The CDR3 region has the DNA TGTGCCAGCTATCTGAGACAGGGGGTCGTCTTGGACACTGAAGCTTTCTTT. Translated: CASYLRQGVVLDTEAFF.

V is TRBV2 and J is TRBJ2-3, with 13 bases aligning to TRBD2. The germline V gene has CDR1 SNHLY and CDR2 FYNNEI. The CDR3 runs to 15 residues. The ends lost 7 bases at V and 5 bases at J; junction bases unmatched: 6. As DNA, the CDR3 is TGTGCCAGCACTAAAGGACTAGCGGGGGTAGATACGCAGTATTTT. Its protein is CASTKGLAGVDTQYF.

The rearrangement links TRBV5-1 to TRBJ2-2; D not certain. Germline CDR1 is SGHRS and CDR2 is YFSETQ. V lost 0 bases to trimming and J lost 4 bases, with 10 bases between them. The CDR3 covers 15 residues. The CDR3 protein is CASSLAWSTTGELFF. CDR3 in DNA: TGCGCCAGCAGCTTGGCATGGAGCACCACCGGGGAGCTGTTTTTT.

The chain carries TRBV6-6 and TRBJ2-2; D tentatively reads TRBD1 or TRBD2 (5 bases each). Germline V CDR1 and CDR2: MNHNY, SVGAGI (reference sequence). V lost 0 bases and J 4 bases, leaving 12 bases between the germline ends. The CDR3 sequence is 16 residues long. The CDR3 coding sequence is TGTGCCAGCAGTTACTCGGGGGATAGGGGCACCGGGGAGCTGTTTTTT. Its translation: CASSYSGDRGTGELFF.

V is TRBV6-6 and J is TRBJ2-4; TRBD2 is a possible D gene (6 bases). V lost 2 bases, J lost 13 bases, and 15 bases lay in between. CDR1 is MNHNY and CDR2 is SVGAGI in the germline V gene (reference sequence). This CDR3 has 13 amino acids. The CDR3 reads CASSYGDLAEQYF. CDR3 coding DNA: TGTGCCAGCAGTTACGGGGACTTGGCGGAACAGTACTTC.

The rearrangement uses TRBV4-1 and TRBJ1-1; D is unclear. The CDR3 has 16 residues. Germline CDR1 reads MGHRA; CDR2 reads YSYEKL. V was shortened by 3 bases and J by 1 base, with 15 bases between the two germline ends. In DNA, the CDR3 is TGCGCCAGCAGCCAGGTCTTCGGTTACACGAACACTGAAGCTTTCTTT. It is translated as CASSQVFGYTNTEAFF.

The chain employs TRBV7-2 and TRBJ2-5; D may correspond to TRBD1 or TRBD2 (6 bases each). The assigned J gene may be wrong: the sequence end matches TRBJ2-7 better. The CDR3 spans 14 residues. The germline V gene encodes CDR1 SGHTA and CDR2 FQGNSA. The CDR3 loop is CASERGASNNEQYF. The DNA of the CDR3 is TGTGCCAGCGAGAGGGGGGCCTCGAATAACGAGCAGTACTTC.

The count of this clonotype is one. The V call is TRBV5-1, the J call TRBJ2-5; 7 positions match TRBD2. CDR3 length: 14 residues. CDR1 is SGHRS and CDR2 is YFSETQ in the germline V gene. The V and J ends lost 0 bases and 7 bases, in that order; junction bases with no gene match: 6. The CDR3 spells CASSLETSMGTQYF. The CDR3 bases are TGCGCCAGCAGCTTGGAGACTAGCATGGGGACCCAGTACTTC.

The chain uses TRBV20-1 and TRBJ1-5; 7 bases fit TRBD1. The V gene end was trimmed by 6 bases and the J gene end by 3 bases; junction bases not matched to a gene: 5. The CDR3 extends over 13 amino acids. CDR1 and CDR2 from the germline V gene are DFQATT and SNEGSKA (reference sequence). This CDR3 is CSATGQVNQPQHF. The CDR3 DNA follows: TGCAGTGCCACCGGACAGGTCAATCAGCCCCAGCATTTT.

The chain joins TRBV20-1 to TRBJ1-2, with D possibly TRBD1 on 5 matching bases. The germline V gene encodes CDR1 DFQATT and CDR2 SNEGSKA (reference sequence). V was trimmed by 3 bases and J by 4 bases, leaving 18 bases between them. The CDR3 runs 15 residues. The CDR3 coding sequence is TGCAGTGCTAGGCCGGGGCGAGGCACTTTCTATGGCTACACCTTC. Protein product: CSARPGRGTFYGYTF.

The chain links TRBV5-4 to TRBJ2-4; the D is unclear. The CDR3 is made up of 15 amino acids. Germline values: CDR1 SGHNT, CDR2 YYREEE (reference sequence). Trimming shortened V by 1 base and J by 0 bases, and 8 bases separated the two germline ends. CDR3 loop: CASSLNGLAKNIQYF. The CDR3 DNA reads as TGTGCCAGCAGCTTGAACGGTCTAGCCAAAAACATTCAGTACTTC.

This sequence joins TRBV7-2 and TRBJ2-1, with 8 bases that match TRBD2. With V trimmed by 0 bases and J by 7 bases, 8 bases remained unmatched. The length of the CDR3 is 16 residues. Germline assignment: CDR1 SGHTA and CDR2 FQGNSA. DNA for the CDR3: TGTGCCAGCAGCTTAGCGAGGAGCGGGGGAATTAATGAGCAGTTCTTC. Its protein product is CASSLARSGGINEQFF.

This clonotype turned up a few times. This rearrangement joins TRBV7-2 to TRBJ2-1; unclear D gene. Trimming left V 3 bases short and J 3 bases short, with 9 bases between. Germline-derived CDR1 and CDR2 are SGHTA and FQGNSA. The CDR3 loop spans 14 amino acids. This CDR3 reads CASSLSQNYNEQFF. CDR3 bases: TGTGCCAGCAGCTTGTCCCAGAACTACAATGAGCAGTTCTTC.

Notes on this clonotype: Germline and junction disagree at one end, which may indicate a read error. The gene calls are TRBV19 and TRBJ2-4; a weak D match, TRBD1 (6 bases). This CDR3 spans 18 amino acids. Germline CDR1 and CDR2: LNHDA and SQIVND (reference sequence). The CDR3 DNA reads TGTGCCAGTAGTATCCTAGCCACGGGACACCTAGCCAAAAATATTCAGTACTTC. Translating it yields CASSILATGHLAKNIQYF.

Only one count was recorded for this clonotype. V gene TRBV6-1 combines with J gene TRBJ1-2; D is uncertain. The germline V gene has CDR1 MNHNS and CDR2 SASEGT. V was trimmed by 7 bases and J by 4 bases, leaving 7 bases between them. The CDR3 totals 11 residues. DNA for the CDR3: TGTGCCAGCAATGAGGGCTATGGCTACACCTTC. Encoded protein: CASNEGYGYTF.

The gene calls are TRBV2 and TRBJ1-6; D is uncertain. Per germline, CDR1 SNHLY and CDR2 FYNNEI. CDR3 length: 13 amino acids. Deletions cut 8 bases from V and 9 bases from J, with 14 bases between. The CDR3 is CASQVSEGSPLHF. In nucleotides, the CDR3 is TGTGCCAGCCAGGTGTCCGAGGGTTCACCCCTCCACTTT.

This clonotype has only one observation. V is TRBV19 and J is TRBJ2-1; D unresolved. V was clipped by 4 bases and J by 5 bases, with 12 bases between them. CDR1 and CDR2 from the germline V gene are LNHDA and SQIVND (reference sequence). The CDR3 totals 14 residues. CDR3 loop: CASSNQGPNNEQFF. CDR3 bases: TGTGCCAGTAGTAACCAAGGGCCCAACAATGAGCAGTTCTTC.

This chain connects TRBV4-1 to TRBJ2-3, with 9 bases matching TRBD1. Germline-derived CDR1 and CDR2 are MGHRA and YSYEKL. The CDR3 is 15 amino acids. Losses at the gene ends were 1 base for V and 12 bases for J; bases not matched to a gene: 11. The CDR3 DNA reads as TGCGCCAGCAGCCAAGGGGACAGGGTAGGCCGACGACAGTATTTT. It translates to CASSQGDRVGRRQYF.

This clonotype has just a few counts. This chain connects TRBV6-4 to TRBJ2-1; TRBD2 agrees at 8 bases. Germline V gene lookup returns CDR1 MRHNA and CDR2 SNTAGT. V shed 4 bases and J 5 bases; nucleotides not matched to a gene: 7. This CDR3 is built from 15 residues. The CDR3 spells CASSAFSGENNEQFF. The CDR3 DNA reads TGTGCCAGCAGTGCCTTTAGCGGGGAAAACAATGAGCAGTTCTTC.

Worth noting for this clonotype: A clone one base away is much larger, so this may be a read error. The chain has TRBV9 and TRBJ2-5, with D perhaps matching TRBD2 (6 bases). The J call may be faulty, since TRBJ2-7 better matches the DNA end. Germline-derived CDR1 and CDR2 are SGDLS and YYNGEE. This CDR3 region has 15 residues. As DNA, the CDR3 is TGTGCCAGCAGCGTAGTGCCGGGGGATGTCCACGAGCAGTACTTC. Protein: CASSVVPGDVHEQYF.

This chain links TRBV20-1 with TRBJ2-7; 11 positions match TRBD1. The germline V gene encodes CDR1 DFQATT and CDR2 SNEGSKA (reference sequence). The CDR3 runs to 13 residues. The CDR3 here is CRAGTGGSYEQYF. The DNA of the CDR3 is TGCAGGGCCGGGACAGGGGGATCCTACGAGCAGTACTTC.

Note on this clonotype: One junction end disagrees with the germline gene, perhaps due to a read error. The genes are TRBV15 and TRBJ1-5; a possible D gene is TRBD1 (6 bases). CDR1 and CDR2 (germline): LNHNV, YYDKDF (reference sequence). The CDR3 is 13 residues long. The CDR3 here is CATSRDKGQPRHF. Written as DNA, the CDR3 is TGTGCCACCAGCAGAGATAAAGGACAGCCCCGGCATTTT.

This clonotype came up a few times. The chain links TRBV7-2 to TRBJ2-7, with TRBD2 matching 7 bases. The CDR3 length is 15 residues. V lost 0 bases to trimming and J lost 3 bases; unmatched junction nucleotides: 5. Germline V gene lookup returns CDR1 SGHTA and CDR2 FQGNSA. CDR3 bases: TGTGCCAGCAGCTTAGCCGCAGCTAGCGGCTACGAGCAGTACTTC. Amino acid sequence: CASSLAAASGYEQYF.

V is TRBV15 and J is TRBJ1-6; D gene ambiguous. Trimming left V 0 bases short and J 7 bases short, with 13 bases between. Germline values: CDR1 LNHNV, CDR2 YYDKDF (reference sequence). The CDR3 loop spans 16 amino acids. The CDR3 here is CATSRDPGRENSPLHF. Written as DNA, the CDR3 is TGTGCCACCAGCAGAGATCCAGGACGGGAGAATTCACCCCTCCACTTT.

This clonotype was seen ten or more times. The chain is built from TRBV7-2 and TRBJ1-2; D is unclear. The CDR3 loop spans 11 amino acids. With 4 bases removed from V and 5 bases from J, the gap between germline ends came to 5 bases. Germline CDR1 reads SGHTA; CDR2 reads FQGNSA. This chain's CDR3 is CASSSSYGYTF. The CDR3 bases are TGTGCCAGCAGCTCCTCTTATGGCTACACCTTC.

This clonotype has just a few counts. The V and J genes are TRBV28 and TRBJ1-2; 11 positions match TRBD1. The CDR3 contains 15 residues. V was pared by 6 bases and J by 5 bases, with 8 bases of the junction left unmatched. Germline V gives CDR1 MDHEN, CDR2 SYDVKM. CDR3 loop: CASRPGTGGGYGYTF. The CDR3 region has the DNA TGTGCCAGCAGGCCGGGGACAGGGGGAGGTTATGGCTACACCTTC.

As for this clonotype: Since a much larger clone is just one base distant, this may be a read error. DNA of the CDR3: TGTGCCAGCAGCCAAGACGGGGCAGTGATAGGCAATCAGCTCCAGCATTTT. Residues: CASSQDGAVIGNQLQHF. J is TRBJ1-5 and V is TRBV3-1, with D perhaps matching TRBD1 (5 bases). Per germline, CDR1 LGHDT and CDR2 YNNKEL (reference sequence). The CDR3 covers 17 residues.